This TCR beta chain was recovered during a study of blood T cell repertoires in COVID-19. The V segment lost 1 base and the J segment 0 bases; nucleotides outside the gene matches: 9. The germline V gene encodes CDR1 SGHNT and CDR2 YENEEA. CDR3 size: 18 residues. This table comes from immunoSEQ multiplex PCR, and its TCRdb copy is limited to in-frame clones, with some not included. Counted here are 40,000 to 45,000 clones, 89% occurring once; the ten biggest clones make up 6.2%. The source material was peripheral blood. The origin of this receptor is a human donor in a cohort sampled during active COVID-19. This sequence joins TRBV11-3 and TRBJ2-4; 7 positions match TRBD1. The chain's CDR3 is CASSLVGDSNLAKNIQYF. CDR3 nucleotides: TGTGCCAGCAGCTTAGTCGGGGACAGCAATCTAGCCAAAAACATTCAGTACTTC.